The 14 T cell receptor beta chains given below trace back to one sample, sequenced in a study of cytomegalovirus exposure and HLA in healthy donors. The PCR contained 60 Vbeta and 13 Jbeta primers. Clones were read by immunoSEQ multiplex PCR, and TCRdb kept only the in-frame ones, dropping some. Among 150,000 to 250,000 clones listed, around three quarters were seen once. The sequenced sample was PBMCs. The receptors originated from a woman in her twenties or thirties in good health and CMV-seropositive.

This rearrangement joins TRBV5-4 to TRBJ2-7; D might be TRBD1 (6 bases). The CDR3 contains 13 residues. The V gene lost 6 bases and the J gene lost 5 bases, with 15 bases spanning the gap. CDR1 is SGHNT, CDR2 YYREEE, per germline (reference sequence). CDR3 sequence (DNA): TGTGCCAGCAAACTCCAGGGGCTCCACGAGCAGTACTTC. Protein: CASKLQGLHEQYF.

The V call is TRBV6-6, the J call TRBJ1-3, with 8 bases matching TRBD1. The CDR3 totals 12 residues. Germline assignment: CDR1 MNHNY and CDR2 SVGAGI (reference sequence). Trimming took 10 bases from V and 4 from J; bases not matched to a gene: 3. As DNA, the CDR3 is TGTGCCACTCGGACAGGGGGAAACACCATATATTTT. Its translation: CATRTGGNTIYF.

The gene calls are TRBV2 and TRBJ2-3; 10 nucleotides agree with TRBD2. Per germline, CDR1 SNHLY and CDR2 FYNNEI. Trimming cost V 1 base and J 0 bases; bases outside gene matches: 4. This CDR3 is 17 amino acids long. CDR3 region: CASSEGPTSGSTDTQYF. The CDR3 bases are TGTGCCAGCAGTGAAGGACCGACTAGCGGGAGCACAGATACGCAGTATTTT.

This chain uses TRBV15 with TRBJ2-7, with 7 nucleotides matching TRBD1. In germline, CDR1 is LNHNV, CDR2 YYDKDF (reference sequence). V was clipped by 8 bases and J by 4 bases; unmatched bases: 14. The CDR3 covers 15 residues. CDR3 in DNA: TGTGCCACCCGTAGGGGGACAGCAAGGGGGTACGAGCAGTACTTC. Translation gives CATRRGTARGYEQYF.

The chain carries TRBV4-2 and TRBJ1-4; maybe TRBD1 (5 bases). The CDR3 has 15 residues. From germline, CDR1 is LGHNA and CDR2 YNFKEQ. V was clipped by 4 bases and J by 1 base, with 10 bases between them. The chain's CDR3 is CASSPWGETNEKLFF. The DNA for the CDR3 is TGTGCCAGCAGCCCCTGGGGGGAAACTAATGAAAAACTGTTTTTT.

This chain joins TRBV6-5 and TRBJ1-3; the D gene is possibly TRBD1 (6 bases). This CDR3 contains 15 residues. Deletions cut 3 bases from V and 0 bases from J, with 9 bases between. CDR1 is MNHEY, CDR2 SVGAGI, per germline. CDR3 sequence (DNA): TGTGCCAGCAGTTATGACAGGCTCTCTGGAAACACCATATATTTT. This encodes CASSYDRLSGNTIYF.

Turning to this clone: Relative to the germline gene, one junction end is altered; a read error may explain this. This sample includes further DNA sequences coding for the same CDR3. The chain is built from TRBV27 and TRBJ1-5; D remains ambiguous. CDR1 MNHEY and CDR2 SMNVEV come from the germline V gene (reference sequence). The CDR3 has 14 residues. The CDR3 DNA follows: TGCGCCAGCAGTTTCGGGTTAAGCAATCAGCCCCAGCATTTT. It encodes CASSFGLSNQPQHF.

This clone was recorded a few times. The genes are TRBV10-1 and TRBJ2-7; 13 bases align to TRBD2. The CDR3 consists of 16 residues. Per the germline V gene, CDR1 is WNHNN and CDR2 is SYGVQD (reference sequence). Trimming took 3 bases from V and 4 from J; bases not matched to a gene: 6. CDR3 coding DNA: TGCGCCAGCAGTGAATCCCCGGGACTAGCGGGGTACGAGCAGTACTTC. Translated, it gives CASSESPGLAGYEQYF.

The chain combines TRBV5-1 with TRBJ2-5; 9 bases align to TRBD1. J lost 1 base, V lost 4 bases, and 2 bases had no gene match. CDR3 length: 14 amino acids. CDR1 SGHRS and CDR2 YFSETQ come from the germline V gene. The CDR3 nucleotides are TGCGCCAGCAGCATGGGACAGGGCCAAGAGACCCAGTACTTC. Protein: CASSMGQGQETQYF.

The CDR3 DNA reads as TGTGCCAGCAGCTTAGTATATGGGGCCAACGTCCTGACTTTC. Translating it yields CASSLVYGANVLTF. The chain employs TRBV7-9 and TRBJ2-6; D unresolved. The CDR3 has 14 amino acids. V was cut by 1 base and J by 3 bases, with 4 bases left in between. CDR1 is SEHNR and CDR2 is FQNEAQ in the germline V gene (reference sequence).

The chain is built from TRBV6-5 and TRBJ1-2; D gene ambiguous. CDR3 length: 15 residues. CDR1 is MNHEY, CDR2 SVGAGI, per germline. Trimming stripped 5 bases from V and 3 bases from J, with 16 bases between. The CDR3: CASSTGGGWDYGYTF. Here the CDR3 DNA reads TGTGCCAGCAGTACCGGAGGAGGTTGGGACTATGGCTACACCTTC.

This chain links TRBV5-5 with TRBJ1-2, with a possible D match to TRBD1 (6 bases). This CDR3 is built from 12 residues. Per germline, CDR1 SGHKS and CDR2 YYEKEE (reference sequence). Trimming left V 4 bases short and J 7 bases short, with 11 bases between. In nucleotides, the CDR3 is TGTGCCAGCAGCCCTTCGACAGGTGGCTACACCTTC. Encoded protein: CASSPSTGGYTF.

This clone was observed a handful of times. The chain links TRBV2 to TRBJ2-7; TRBD1 aligns across 7 bases. Germline CDR1 SNHLY, CDR2 FYNNEI. The CDR3 has 17 residues. V shed 0 bases, J shed 3 bases, and the junction held 11 bases outside the gene matches. CDR3 protein: CASSEALVWGTDYEQYF. The CDR3 nucleotides are TGTGCCAGCAGTGAAGCTTTAGTTTGGGGGACAGACTACGAGCAGTACTTC.

The rearrangement links TRBV4-3 to TRBJ1-2; 7 bases are a match to TRBD1. CDR3 length equals 15 residues. Germline values: CDR1 LGHNA, CDR2 YSLEER. V trimming: 1 base; J trimming: 5 bases; junction bases outside the gene matches: 7. CDR3 sequence (DNA): TGCGCCAGCAGCCAAGCGACAGGGTTCGGGTATGGCTACACCTTC. Protein sequence: CASSQATGFGYGYTF.